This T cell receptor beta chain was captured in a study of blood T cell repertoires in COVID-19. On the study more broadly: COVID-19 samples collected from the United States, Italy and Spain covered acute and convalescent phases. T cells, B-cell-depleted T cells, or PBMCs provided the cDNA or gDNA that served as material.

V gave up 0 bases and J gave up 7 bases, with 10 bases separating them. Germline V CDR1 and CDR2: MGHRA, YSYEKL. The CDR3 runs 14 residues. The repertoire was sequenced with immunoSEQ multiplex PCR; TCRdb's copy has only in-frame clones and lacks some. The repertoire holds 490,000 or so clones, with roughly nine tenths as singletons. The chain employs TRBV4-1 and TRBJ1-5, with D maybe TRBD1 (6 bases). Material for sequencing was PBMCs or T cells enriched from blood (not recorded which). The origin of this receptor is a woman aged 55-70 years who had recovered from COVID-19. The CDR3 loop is CASSQELRGQPQHF. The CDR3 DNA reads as TGCGCCAGCAGCCAAGAACTCAGGGGACAGCCCCAGCATTTT.